This TCR beta chain was recovered during a study of Ad26.COV2.S vaccination and SARS-CoV-2 variants. The study's findings and limits: Considerable breadth of spike-specific CD8+ and CD4+ T cell responses has reportedly been documented following vaccination.

Points on this clone: Its cognate antigen is unknown.

Libraries were prepared by immunoSEQ multiplex PCR; TCRdb keeps only in-frame clonotypes and omits some of them. In the table there are roughly 350,000 clones, 80% to 90% of which are singletons. V lost 10 bases, J lost 7 bases, and 10 bases stayed unmatched. Germline lookup yields CDR1 MNHNS and CDR2 SASEGT. The CDR3 consists of 13 residues. The treatment is: roughly 19 received Ad26.COV2.S at low or high dose, single or two shots; several received placebo; per-sample allocation not given. Collection of samples fell on day 63 after the first vaccine or placebo injection. This clonotype was sampled from a person between 18 and 59 years old who received the Ad26.COV2.S COVID-19 vaccine or a placebo. The starting material was peripheral blood, obtained in a trial of Ad26.COV2.S vaccine versus placebo. The V and J genes are TRBV6-1 and TRBJ2-7, with 10 positions matching TRBD1. This CDR3 reads CATTGTGVGEQYF. The CDR3 nucleotides read TGTGCCACCACCGGGACAGGGGTTGGAGAGCAGTACTTC.